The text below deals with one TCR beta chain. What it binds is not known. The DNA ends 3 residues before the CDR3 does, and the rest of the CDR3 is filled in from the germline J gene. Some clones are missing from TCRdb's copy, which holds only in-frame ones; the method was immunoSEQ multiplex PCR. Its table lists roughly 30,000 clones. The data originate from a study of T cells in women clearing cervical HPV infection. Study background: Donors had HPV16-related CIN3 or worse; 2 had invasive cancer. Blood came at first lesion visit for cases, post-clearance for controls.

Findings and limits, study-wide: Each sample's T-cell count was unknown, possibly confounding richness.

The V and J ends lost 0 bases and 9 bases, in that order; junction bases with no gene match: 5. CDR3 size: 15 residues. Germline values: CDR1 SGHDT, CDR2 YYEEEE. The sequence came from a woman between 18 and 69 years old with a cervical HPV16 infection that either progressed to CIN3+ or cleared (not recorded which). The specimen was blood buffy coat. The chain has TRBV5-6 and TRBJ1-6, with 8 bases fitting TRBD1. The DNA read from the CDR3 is TGTGCCAGCAGCTTGGGGACAGGGAGGAGTTCACCC. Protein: CASSLGTGRSSP. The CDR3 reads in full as CASSLGTGRSSPLHF.